This entry describes one T cell receptor beta chain. The antigen is unknown. Sequenced by immunoSEQ multiplex PCR; TCRdb stores in-frame clones only, minus some. The repertoire consists of under 35,000 clones, with approximately 80% occurring once and the leading ten covering 9.5% to 13%. Germline V gives CDR1 MGHRA, CDR2 YSYEKL. This CDR3 contains 12 residues. V lost 2 bases to trimming and J lost 6 bases, with 6 bases between them. This specimen belongs to a study of OX40 agonist ivuxolimab in advanced cancers. Study-level findings and limits: Low normalized T-cell clonal expansion also characterized some of the nonresponders. With doses of 0.1 to 3.0 mg/kg, CD4+ and CD8+ blood T cells had undergone clonal expansion by week 6.

The V call is TRBV4-1, the J call TRBJ2-3; D ambiguous. The TCR originated in an adult with an advanced solid tumor such as melanoma, head and neck, liver or kidney cancer. The sequences come from CD4+ or CD8+ T cells sorted from blood, collected in a trial of the OX40 agonist ivuxolimab. The CDR3 loop is CASSQLRDTQYF. Here the CDR3 DNA reads TGCGCCAGCAGCCAACTGAGGGATACGCAGTATTTT.